The rows below give T cell receptor beta chains drawn from one sample of a study of blood T cell repertoires in COVID-19. The method was immunoSEQ multiplex PCR; TCRdb's version includes in-frame clones alone and lacks a portion of them. Of some 270,000 clones in the sample, about 86% were seen once. The sample comprised PBMCs or T cells enriched from blood (not recorded which). All receptors come from a man in his forties or fifties who had recovered from COVID-19. Each CDR3 is given with its conserved first and last residue. The D gene is left open where the match is weak. Not all rows give a size; the values are once, few, many and, for expanded clones, a class.

D gene: TRBD1; V gene: TRBV11-2; J gene: TRBJ1-2; clone size: -; CDR3 protein: CASSSGQGNYGYTF; CDR3 DNA: TGTGCCAGCAGTTCGGGACAGGGAAACTATGGCTACACCTTC
D gene: TRBD2; V gene: TRBV9; J gene: TRBJ2-7; clone size: -; CDR3 protein: CASSSSAGGSYEQYF; CDR3 DNA: TGTGCCAGCAGCTCCTCGGCGGGGGGCTCCTACGAGCAGTACTTC
D gene: -; V gene: TRBV7-9; J gene: TRBJ2-7; clone size: -; CDR3 protein: CASTPPETGAYEQYF; CDR3 DNA: TGTGCCAGCACCCCCCCCGAGACAGGAGCCTACGAGCAGTACTTC
D gene: -; V gene: TRBV11-3; J gene: TRBJ1-5; clone size: -; CDR3 protein: CASRGGDNQPQHF; CDR3 DNA: TGTGCCAGCAGGGGGGGGGACAATCAGCCCCAGCATTTT
D gene: -; V gene: TRBV10-2; J gene: TRBJ1-6; clone size: -; CDR3 protein: CASSAGGPDLNSPLHF; CDR3 DNA: TGCGCCAGCAGTGCGGGGGGGCCTGATCTAAATTCACCCCTCCACTTT
D gene: TRBD1; V gene: TRBV2; J gene: TRBJ1-2; clone size: -; CDR3 protein: CASSRQGDGYTF; CDR3 DNA: TGTGCCAGCAGCCGACAGGGGGACGGCTACACCTTC
D gene: -; V gene: TRBV19; J gene: TRBJ2-7; clone size: -; CDR3 protein: CASSIDARLNSYEQYF; CDR3 DNA: TGTGCCAGTAGTATAGATGCGCGACTGAACTCCTACGAGCAGTACTTC
D gene: -; V gene: TRBV3-1/TRBV3-2; J gene: TRBJ2-7; clone size: -; CDR3 protein: CASSGFDEQYF; CDR3 DNA: TGTGCCAGCAGCGGCTTTGATGAGCAGTACTTC
D gene: -; V gene: TRBV2; J gene: TRBJ1-1; clone size: -; CDR3 protein: CASSDQPPTVLNTEAFF; CDR3 DNA: TGTGCCAGCAGCGATCAACCCCCGACTGTACTGAACACTGAAGCTTTCTTT
D gene: TRBD1; V gene: TRBV2; J gene: TRBJ1-5; clone size: once; CDR3 protein: CASTSGQNNQPQHF; CDR3 DNA: TGTGCCAGCACCTCGGGACAGAACAATCAGCCCCAGCATTTT
D gene: -; V gene: TRBV18; J gene: TRBJ1-4; clone size: -; CDR3 protein: CASSPPSDRFEKLFF; CDR3 DNA: TGTGCCAGCTCACCACCGAGTGACAGGTTCGAAAAACTGTTTTTT
D gene: -; V gene: TRBV7-9; J gene: TRBJ1-1; clone size: -; CDR3 protein: CASSLGRAFF; CDR3 DNA: TGTGCCAGCAGCTTAGGGAGAGCTTTCTTT
D gene: TRBD2; V gene: TRBV6-6; J gene: TRBJ2-7; clone size: -; CDR3 protein: CASSTPGLAGIEQYF; CDR3 DNA: TGTGCCAGCAGTACCCCCGGACTAGCGGGAATTGAACAGTACTTC
D gene: -; V gene: TRBV10-3; J gene: TRBJ1-1; clone size: once; CDR3 protein: CAISALVSGRTNTEAFF; CDR3 DNA: TGTGCCATCAGTGCATTAGTCTCAGGGCGAACGAACACTGAAGCTTTCTTT
D gene: -; V gene: TRBV20-1; J gene: TRBJ2-7; clone size: -; CDR3 protein: CSVIEGNRYEQYF; CDR3 DNA: TGCAGTGTTATTGAGGGGAACAGGTACGAGCAGTACTTC